This T cell receptor beta chain comes out of a study of cytomegalovirus exposure and HLA in healthy donors. Primers: 60 Vbeta forward and 13 Jbeta reverse. The table came from immunoSEQ multiplex PCR; TCRdb's copy has only in-frame clones and leaves some out. The table includes roughly 150,000 clones, 73% detected once. The CDR3 is 16 amino acids. J was trimmed by 1 base and V by 2 bases; bases with no gene match: 3. CDR1 is KGHSH and CDR2 is LQKENI in the germline V gene. The clonotype originates from a young woman in good health and CMV-seropositive. The specimen was PBMCs. V gene TRBV18 combines with J gene TRBJ1-5, with 9 bases lining up with TRBD1. CDR3 region: CASSPTGGISNQPQHF. The DNA for the CDR3 is TGTGCCAGCTCACCAACAGGGGGCATCAGCAATCAGCCCCAGCATTTT.